This TCR beta chain was observed in a study of Ad26.COV2.S vaccination and SARS-CoV-2 variants. The V and J ends lost 6 bases and 1 base respectively, with 18 bases between them. Germline V gene data show CDR1 as SGHVS and CDR2 as FQNEAQ. The CDR3 contains 16 residues. Points from the study as a whole: With respect to non-spike TCR breadth, vaccine and placebo recipients were similar. Analyses that measured TCR breadth and depth may have underestimated total T cell responses. Once vaccination had occurred, spike-specific CD8+ and CD4+ T cell responses reportedly showed substantial breadth. While placebo recipients had lower spike-specific TCR breadth, vaccine recipients had more.

Note on this clone: What it binds is not known.

Clones were sequenced by immunoSEQ multiplex PCR, and TCRdb holds only the in-frame ones, with some missing. The sample carries about 140,000 clones, 86% recorded once. This TCR came from a human donor who had recovered from COVID-19. This chain connects TRBV7-8 to TRBJ1-2; maybe TRBD1 (6 bases). This specimen consisted of peripheral blood, obtained after recovery from COVID-19. This CDR3 reads CASSPWGTLFNYGYTF. The DNA for the CDR3 is TGTGCCAGCAGTCCCTGGGGGACACTTTTTAACTATGGCTACACCTTC.